The rows below give T cell receptor beta chains drawn from one sample of a study of blood T cell repertoires in COVID-19. Clones were read by immunoSEQ multiplex PCR, and TCRdb kept only the in-frame ones, dropping some. The data hold a few hundred thousand clones, with 75% to 90% observed a single time. Material for sequencing was peripheral blood. The receptors come from a man aged 55 to 70 who had recovered from COVID-19. The CDR3 runs from the conserved cysteine through the conserved F or W. A D gene is named only where the DNA matches it firmly. Clone size is shown for a subset of rows, as once, few, many or a class of expanded clone.

size: -; J: TRBJ2-5; D: -; V: TRBV19; DNA: TGTGCCAGTAGTATAGGGGGTAGCGGCCAAGAGACCCAGTACTTC; CDR3: CASSIGGSGQETQYF
size: -; J: TRBJ2-3; D: TRBD2; V: TRBV24-1; DNA: TGTGCCACCAGTGACCCAACTAGCGGAAGCACAGATACGCAGTATTTT; CDR3: CATSDPTSGSTDTQYF
size: few; J: TRBJ1-1; D: -; V: TRBV25-1; DNA: TGTGCCAGCACCCCAGGGAACACTGAAGCTTTCTTT; CDR3: CASTPGNTEAFF
size: -; J: TRBJ2-7; D: -; V: TRBV9; DNA: TGTGCCAGCAGCCCCGGGTTAGGTTGGGACGAGCAGTACTTC; CDR3: CASSPGLGWDEQYF
size: -; J: TRBJ1-1; D: TRBD1; V: TRBV19; DNA: TGTGCCAGTAGTAGTCACAGGGGGCCGAACACTGAAGCTTTCTTT; CDR3: CASSSHRGPNTEAFF
size: -; J: TRBJ2-4; D: -; V: TRBV5-1; DNA: TGCGCCAGCAGCTTGGGTCCAGGGCTCCTTACCAAAAACATTCAGTACTTC; CDR3: CASSLGPGLLTKNIQYF
size: -; J: TRBJ2-1; D: -; V: TRBV12-3/TRBV12-4; DNA: TGTGCCAGCAGCCAGACTGGGTACAATGAGCAGTTCTTC; CDR3: CASSQTGYNEQFF
size: once; J: TRBJ1-5; D: -; V: TRBV19; DNA: TGTGCCAGCGATGGGCAGGGGAACAATCAGCCCCAGCATTTT; CDR3: CASDGQGNNQPQHF
size: -; J: TRBJ1-2; D: -; V: TRBV2; DNA: TGTGCCAGCGCCCGGACAGAGACTAACTATGGCTACACCTTC; CDR3: CASARTETNYGYTF
size: -; J: TRBJ1-4; D: TRBD1; V: TRBV2; DNA: TGTGCCAGCAGTGAGAGAGGGATCGTCAGGGGGCGGGAAAAACTGTTTTTT; CDR3: CASSERGIVRGREKLFF
size: -; J: TRBJ2-7; D: TRBD2; V: TRBV18; DNA: TGTGCCACCCAGGGTAGCGGGGCCTCATCCTACGAGCAGTACTTC; CDR3: CATQGSGASSYEQYF
size: few; J: TRBJ1-6; D: -; V: TRBV5-6; DNA: TGTGCCAGCAGCTTGAAGTATCGGGGGGCCAATAAACCCCTCCACTTT; CDR3: CASSLKYRGANKPLHF
size: -; J: TRBJ1-4; D: TRBD1; V: TRBV18; DNA: TGTGCCAGCTCACCGAGTGGACAGGGAGCAACTAATGAAAAACTGTTTTTT; CDR3: CASSPSGQGATNEKLFF
size: -; J: TRBJ2-2; D: TRBD1; V: TRBV7-3; DNA: TGTGCCAGCAGCGGTACGACAGGGTCCGGGGAGCTGTTTTTT; CDR3: CASSGTTGSGELFF
size: -; J: TRBJ2-6; D: -; V: TRBV6-5; DNA: TGTGCCAGTGTTCCCCTAAACTCTGGGGCCAACGTCCTGACTTTC; CDR3: CASVPLNSGANVLTF
size: -; J: TRBJ1-5; D: -; V: TRBV7-8; DNA: TGTGCCAGCAGCCGATTCAGCAGACAGAATAGCAATCAGCCCCAGCATTTT; CDR3: CASSRFSRQNSNQPQHF
size: -; J: TRBJ2-6; D: -; V: TRBV28; DNA: TGTGCCAGCAGTTTTACCACCCCGGGGACTGGGGCCAACGTCCTGACTTTC; CDR3: CASSFTTPGTGANVLTF
size: -; J: TRBJ2-7; D: TRBD2; V: TRBV6-5; DNA: TGTGCCAGCAGCCCGCGGGGGGGAGGAGCTTACGAGCAGTACTTC; CDR3: CASSPRGGGAYEQYF
size: -; J: TRBJ2-1; D: TRBD2; V: TRBV28; DNA: TGTGCCAGCAGCCCGGGGGGGGCCACCTACAATGAGCAGTTCTTC; CDR3: CASSPGGATYNEQFF
size: -; J: TRBJ1-3; D: -; V: TRBV5-1; DNA: TGCGCCAGCAGCTGGGACTTAAACTCTGGAAACACCATATATTTT; CDR3: CASSWDLNSGNTIYF
size: once; J: TRBJ2-1; D: -; V: TRBV11-3; DNA: TGTGCCAGCAGCTTAGGTCGCCATGGCCTGTACAATGAGCAGTTCTTC; CDR3: CASSLGRHGLYNEQFF
size: -; J: TRBJ1-2; D: -; V: TRBV19; DNA: TGTGCCAGTAGTTCACAGGGACCTGGCTACACCTTC; CDR3: CASSSQGPGYTF
size: -; J: TRBJ2-7; D: -; V: TRBV15; DNA: TGTGCCACCAGCAGGGAGGGGACAGACCGAGGGCAGTACTTC; CDR3: CATSREGTDRGQYF
size: few; J: TRBJ2-2; D: -; V: TRBV7-8; DNA: TGTGCCAGCAGCTTAGGTGTCGCGAACACCGGGGAGCTGTTTTTT; CDR3: CASSLGVANTGELFF
size: -; J: TRBJ2-1; D: TRBD2; V: TRBV5-1; DNA: TGCGCCAGCAGCTCGAGACTAGCGGGGGTTTATGAGCAGTTCTTC; CDR3: CASSSRLAGVYEQFF
size: -; J: TRBJ2-2; D: TRBD1; V: TRBV5-1; DNA: TGCGCCAGCAGCTGGGGACAGGGGTACACCGGGGAGCTGTTTTTT; CDR3: CASSWGQGYTGELFF
size: -; J: TRBJ1-1; D: -; V: TRBV7-6; DNA: TGTGCCAGCAGCTTAGTCGGGGGAGGTACTGAAGCTTTCTTT; CDR3: CASSLVGGGTEAFF
size: -; J: TRBJ2-5; D: -; V: TRBV7-6; DNA: TGTGCCAACCCCCGGGAGACCCAGTACTTC; CDR3: CANPRETQYF
size: -; J: TRBJ2-1; D: -; V: TRBV4-1; DNA: TGCGCCAGCAGTCCAGAAGAGCGGGCCCGCTCCTACAATGAGCAGTTCTTC; CDR3: CASSPEERARSYNEQFF
size: -; J: TRBJ2-7; D: TRBD2; V: TRBV6-1; DNA: TGTGCCAGCAGTGAAGTGGGACTAGGGTGGGACGAGCAGTACTTC; CDR3: CASSEVGLGWDEQYF
size: once; J: TRBJ2-7; D: TRBD2; V: TRBV28; DNA: TGTGCCAGCAGGGGAGCGGGGGGCCTCTACGAGCAGTACTTC; CDR3: CASRGAGGLYEQYF
size: -; J: TRBJ2-5; D: -; V: TRBV23-1; DNA: TGCGCCAGCAGTCGGCTGACTGCCCCTAAAGAGACCCAGTACTTC; CDR3: CASSRLTAPKETQYF
size: -; J: TRBJ1-5; D: -; V: TRBV7-8; DNA: TGTGCCAGCAGCCTCGCGGACACTCGTAATCAGCCCCAGCATTTT; CDR3: CASSLADTRNQPQHF
size: -; J: TRBJ1-1; D: -; V: TRBV5-1; DNA: TGCGCCAGCAGCTTGGAGGCGGGGGTAGTAACTTTCTTT; CDR3: CASSLEAGVVTFF
size: -; J: TRBJ2-7; D: TRBD1; V: TRBV24-1; DNA: TGTGCCACCTCCCCAGGACAGGGGAGTCTCTACGAGCAGTACTTC; CDR3: CATSPGQGSLYEQYF
size: once; J: TRBJ2-2; D: TRBD2; V: TRBV5-1; DNA: TGCGCCAGCAGCACACCTAGCGGGAGGGCGTCCGGGGAGCTGTTTTTT; CDR3: CASSTPSGRASGELFF
size: once; J: TRBJ2-5; D: -; V: TRBV5-1; DNA: TGCGCCAGCAGCTTGGGGGGCCGGGAGACCCAGTACTTC; CDR3: CASSLGGRETQYF
size: -; J: TRBJ1-2; D: TRBD1; V: TRBV30; DNA: TGTGCCTGGCGGGACAGAAGATATGGCTACACCTTC; CDR3: CAWRDRRYGYTF
size: -; J: TRBJ2-2; D: -; V: TRBV6-2/TRBV6-3; DNA: TGTGCCAGCAGTTGGGGAGGGGGTAACACCGGGGAGCTGTTTTTT; CDR3: CASSWGGGNTGELFF
size: -; J: TRBJ1-1; D: -; V: TRBV7-3; DNA: TGTGCCAGCAGTCAGGACAGGAACACTGAAGCTTTCTTT; CDR3: CASSQDRNTEAFF
size: -; J: TRBJ1-3; D: -; V: TRBV5-4; DNA: TGTGCCAGCAGCTTCAGACGGGAGACCTCTGGAAACACCATATATTTT; CDR3: CASSFRRETSGNTIYF